Sequencing of this T cell receptor (beta chain) was carried out in a study of vaccination and CD4 T cells after COVID-19. Study at large: Vaccination of participants consisted of two doses of either BNT162b2 or mRNA-1273 vaccine.

CD4+ T cells that had been cultured provided DNA sequenced with the Oncomine TCR Beta short-read assay. TCRdb re-called the PCR reads with MiXCR, one entry per CDR3 protein. The sample has fewer than 16,000 distinct CDR3 sequences, roughly half seen once. Only a few counts were recorded for this clonotype. What it binds is unknown. Treatment indicated: roughly 10-day PBMC culture with coronavirus spike peptide pools or control peptides (ViraFEST assay). Sequencing used CD4+ T cells from blood, cultured in vitro. This TCR came from a human donor who had recovered from COVID-19.

CDR3 DNA: TGTGCCAGCGGACGGAATAGCAATCAGCCCCAGCATTTT. Its translation is CASGRNSNQPQHF. The chain combines TRBV27 with TRBJ1-5, with D uncertain. Trimming left V 8 bases short and J 0 bases short, with 8 bases between. The CDR3 extends over 13 amino acids. CDR1 MNHEY and CDR2 SMNVEV come from the germline V gene (reference sequence).